This T cell receptor (beta chain) was recovered during a study of blood T cells in healthy people across ages. Whole-study findings and limits: PBMCs were not sorted, which prevented a conclusive comparison of naive versus antigen-experienced cells.

The use of a sample-barcoded 5' primer and a J-beta primer mix characterized a second PCR of roughly 6 to 11 cycles. From the 5' RACE reads, TCRdb called clonotypes with MiXCR, one entry per CDR3 protein. The data contain 1,300,000 or so distinct CDR3 sequences, around 59% of them singletons. Trimming removed 6 bases at V and 4 bases at J, with 21 bases between. Germline V gene lookup returns CDR1 SEHNR and CDR2 FQNEAQ (reference sequence). The CDR3 sequence is 16 residues long. This clonotype was observed a handful of times. Its target is not known. The material sequenced was blood. V is TRBV7-9 and J is TRBJ1-2; no definite D call. The receptor was isolated from a man aged 18-30 years in good health. The CDR3 region has the DNA TGTGCCAGCAGTTCCCTTAAGTTGGCCTTGGGCTATGGCTACACCTTC. Protein sequence: CASSSLKLALGYGYTF.